Shown below are 5 T cell receptor beta chains from a single sample sequenced in a study of blood T cell repertoires in COVID-19. TCRdb's copy holds only in-frame clones and misses some; the assay was immunoSEQ multiplex PCR. The sample has approximately 150,000 clones; roughly 87% are singletons. Sequencing was done on a sample of peripheral blood. The receptors shown here come from a man in his 70s with acute or convalescent COVID-19.

The genes are TRBV19 and TRBJ1-1; D remains unclear. V was trimmed by 7 bases and J by 4 bases, leaving 13 bases between them. Germline CDR1 LNHDA, CDR2 SQIVND (reference sequence). The CDR3 is made up of 13 amino acids. CDR3: CASIAAGSTEAFF. In DNA, the CDR3 is TGTGCCAGTATCGCCGCGGGGAGCACTGAAGCTTTCTTT. Full variable domain (remainder filled in from reference TRBV19 and TRBJ1-1): DGGITQSPKYLFRKEGQNVTLSCEQNLNHDAMYWYRQDPGQGLRLIYYSQIVNDFQKGDIAEGYSVSREKKESFPLTVTSAQKNPTAFYLCASIAAGSTEAFFGQGTRLTVV.

This clone was found once. CDR3: CASSESKVASLHYFCYEQYF. Here the CDR3 DNA reads TGCGCCAGCAGTGAGTCTAAGGTAGCGTCGCTCCATTATTTCTGCTACGAGCAGTACTTC. This chain uses TRBV10-1 with TRBJ2-7; possible D gene TRBD2, 5 bases. CDR1 and CDR2 (germline): WNHNN, SYGVQD (reference sequence). Trimming removed 0 bases at V and 3 bases at J, with 27 bases between. This CDR3 contains 20 residues.

The rearrangement uses TRBV2 and TRBJ2-1; 12 nucleotides match TRBD2. Germline assignment: CDR1 SNHLY and CDR2 FYNNEI. V lost 6 bases, J lost 0 bases, and 3 bases stayed unmatched. The CDR3 covers 16 residues. CDR3 sequence: CASSWGLAGSYNEQFF. In DNA, the CDR3 is TGTGCCAGCAGCTGGGGACTAGCGGGCTCCTACAATGAGCAGTTCTTC.

The CDR3 loop is CASSLLAGEETQYF. CDR3 DNA: TGTGCCAGCAGCCTACTAGCGGGGGAAGAGACCCAGTACTTC. J is TRBJ2-5 and V is TRBV3-1 (or the pseudogene TRBV3-2); 11 bases agree with TRBD2. Germline assignment: CDR1 LGHDT and CDR2 YNNKEL (reference sequence). There are 14 residues in the CDR3. V was pared by 4 bases and J by 3 bases, with 1 base of the junction left unmatched.

V gene TRBV5-1 combines with J gene TRBJ2-1; 12 nucleotides line up with TRBD2. CDR1 SGHRS and CDR2 YFSETQ come from the germline V gene. The CDR3 totals 16 residues. The trim removed 3 bases at V and 4 bases at J, leaving 5 bases unmatched. This chain's CDR3 is CASSSGLAGHYNEQFF. The CDR3 nucleotides are TGCGCCAGCAGCTCGGGACTAGCGGGTCATTACAATGAGCAGTTCTTC.